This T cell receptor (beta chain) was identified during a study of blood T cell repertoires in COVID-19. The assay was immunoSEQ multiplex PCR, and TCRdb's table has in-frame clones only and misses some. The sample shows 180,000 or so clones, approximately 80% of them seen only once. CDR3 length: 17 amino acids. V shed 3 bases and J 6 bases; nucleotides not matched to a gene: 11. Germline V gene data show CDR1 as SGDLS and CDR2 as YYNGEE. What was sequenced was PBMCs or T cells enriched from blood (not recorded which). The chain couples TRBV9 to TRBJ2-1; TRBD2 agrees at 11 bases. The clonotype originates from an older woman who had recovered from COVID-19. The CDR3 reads CASSALGGTSGRNEQFF. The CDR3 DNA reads TGTGCCAGCAGCGCCCTTGGGGGGACTAGCGGCCGCAATGAGCAGTTCTTC.